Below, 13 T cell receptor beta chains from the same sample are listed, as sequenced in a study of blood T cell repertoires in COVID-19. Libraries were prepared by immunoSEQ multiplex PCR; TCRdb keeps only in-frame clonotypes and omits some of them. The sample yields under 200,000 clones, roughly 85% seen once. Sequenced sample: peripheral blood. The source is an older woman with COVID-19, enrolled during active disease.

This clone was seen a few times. The CDR3 protein is CASSPSQGADTQYF. DNA of the CDR3: TGCGCCAGCAGCCCGTCCCAGGGTGCAGATACGCAGTATTTT. V is TRBV5-1 and J is TRBJ2-3; possibly TRBD1 for D (5 bases). V was cut by 4 bases and J by 4 bases, with 13 bases left in between. The germline CDR1 and CDR2 sequences are SGHRS and YFSETQ. The CDR3 sequence is 14 residues long. Drawing the rest from reference TRBV5-1 and TRBJ2-3, the complete variable domain is KAGVTQTPRYLIKTRGQQVTLSCSPISGHRSVSWYQQTPGQGLQFLFEYFSETQRNKGNFPGRFSGRQFSNSRSEMNVSTLELGDSALYLCASSPSQGADTQYFGPGTRLTVL.

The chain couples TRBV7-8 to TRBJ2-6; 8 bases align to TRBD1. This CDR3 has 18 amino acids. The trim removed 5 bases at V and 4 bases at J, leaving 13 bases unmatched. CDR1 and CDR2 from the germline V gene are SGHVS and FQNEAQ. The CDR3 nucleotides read TGTGCCAGCAGCCTAGTGGACAGGGTGGCGAGCGGGGCCAACGTCCTGACTTTC. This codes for CASSLVDRVASGANVLTF.

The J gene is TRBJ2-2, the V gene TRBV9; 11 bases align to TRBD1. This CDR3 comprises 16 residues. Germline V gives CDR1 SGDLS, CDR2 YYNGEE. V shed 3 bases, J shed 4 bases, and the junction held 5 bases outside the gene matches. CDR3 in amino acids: CASSATGTGGTGELFF. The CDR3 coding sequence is TGTGCCAGCAGCGCCACCGGGACAGGGGGCACCGGGGAGCTGTTTTTT.

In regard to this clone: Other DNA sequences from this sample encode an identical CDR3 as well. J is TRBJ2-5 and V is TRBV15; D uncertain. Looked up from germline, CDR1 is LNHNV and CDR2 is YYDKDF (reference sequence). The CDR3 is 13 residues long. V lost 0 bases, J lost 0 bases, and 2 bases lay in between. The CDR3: CATSRDYQETQYF. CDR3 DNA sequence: TGTGCCACCAGCAGAGACTACCAAGAGACCCAGTACTTC.

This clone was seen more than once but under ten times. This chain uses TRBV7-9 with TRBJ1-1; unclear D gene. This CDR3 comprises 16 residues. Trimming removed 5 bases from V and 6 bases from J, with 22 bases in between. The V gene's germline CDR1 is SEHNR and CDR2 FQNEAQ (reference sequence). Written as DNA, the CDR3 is TGTGCCAGCAGCCCCTGGGTCTCCCTGGTCGGGGCTGAAGCTTTCTTT. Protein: CASSPWVSLVGAEAFF.

The CDR3 nucleotides read TGTGCCAGTAGTCCCCCCGGGACTAGCGGGAGAGGCGGGTTCTTC. It translates to CASSPPGTSGRGGFF. J is TRBJ2-1 and V is TRBV19; 14 bases fit TRBD2. CDR3 size: 15 residues. Germline CDR1 LNHDA, CDR2 SQIVND (reference sequence). V lost 5 bases to trimming and J lost 15 bases; unmatched junction nucleotides: 12. The full variable domain, with the rest looked up from reference TRBV19 and TRBJ2-1, is DGGITQSPKYLFRKEGQNVTLSCEQNLNHDAMYWYRQDPGQGLRLIYYSQIVNDFQKGDIAEGYSVSREKKESFPLTVTSAQKNPTAFYLCASSPPGTSGRGGFFGPGTRLTVL.

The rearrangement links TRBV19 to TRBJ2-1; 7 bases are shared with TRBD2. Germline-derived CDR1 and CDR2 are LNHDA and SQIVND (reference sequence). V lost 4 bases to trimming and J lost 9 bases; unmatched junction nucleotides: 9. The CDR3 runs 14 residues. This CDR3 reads CASSTGRLAAEQFF. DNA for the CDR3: TGTGCCAGTAGTACTGGGAGGCTAGCGGCTGAGCAGTTCTTC.

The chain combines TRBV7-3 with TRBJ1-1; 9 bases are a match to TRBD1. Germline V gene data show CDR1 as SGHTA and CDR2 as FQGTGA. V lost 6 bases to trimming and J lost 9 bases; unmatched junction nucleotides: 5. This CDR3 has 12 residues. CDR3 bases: TGTGCCAGCAGAGAACAGGGGGCGAAAGCTTTCTTT. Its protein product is CASREQGAKAFF.

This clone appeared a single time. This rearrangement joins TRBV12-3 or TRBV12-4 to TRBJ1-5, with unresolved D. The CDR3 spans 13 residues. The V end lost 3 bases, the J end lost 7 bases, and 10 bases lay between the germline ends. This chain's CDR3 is CASSLRDSQPQHF. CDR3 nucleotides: TGTGCCAGCAGTTTGAGGGATTCCCAGCCCCAGCATTTT.

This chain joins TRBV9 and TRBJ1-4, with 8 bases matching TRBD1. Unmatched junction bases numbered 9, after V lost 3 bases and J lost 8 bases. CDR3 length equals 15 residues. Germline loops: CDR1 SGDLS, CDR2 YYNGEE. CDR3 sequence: CASSGTGTGKEKLFF. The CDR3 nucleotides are TGTGCCAGCAGCGGCACCGGGACAGGAAAGGAAAAACTGTTTTTT. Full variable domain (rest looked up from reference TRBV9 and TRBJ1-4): DSGVTQTPKHLITATGQRVTLRCSPRSGDLSVYWYQQSLDQGLQFLIQYYNGEERAKGNILERFSAQQFPDLHSELNLSSLELGDSALYFCASSGTGTGKEKLFFGSGTQLSVL.

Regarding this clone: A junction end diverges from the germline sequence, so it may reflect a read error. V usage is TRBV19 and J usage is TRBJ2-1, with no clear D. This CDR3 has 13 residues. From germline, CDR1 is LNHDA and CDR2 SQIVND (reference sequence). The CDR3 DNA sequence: TGTGCCAGTAGTGTGGGCTCCAACAATGAGCAGTTCTTC. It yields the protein CASSVGSNNEQFF.

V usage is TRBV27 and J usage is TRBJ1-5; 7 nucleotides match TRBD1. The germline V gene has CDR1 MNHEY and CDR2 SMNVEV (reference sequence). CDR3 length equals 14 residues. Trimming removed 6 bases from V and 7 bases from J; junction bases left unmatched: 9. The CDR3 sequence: CASRGQPQGQPQHF. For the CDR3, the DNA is TGTGCCAGCAGGGGACAGCCCCAGGGCCAGCCCCAGCATTTT.

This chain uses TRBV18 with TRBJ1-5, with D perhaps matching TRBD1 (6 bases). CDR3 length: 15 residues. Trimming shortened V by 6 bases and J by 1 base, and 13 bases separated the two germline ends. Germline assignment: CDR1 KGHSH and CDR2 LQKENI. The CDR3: CASSFGTRSNQPQHF. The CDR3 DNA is TGTGCCAGCTCGTTCGGGACAAGAAGCAATCAGCCCCAGCATTTT. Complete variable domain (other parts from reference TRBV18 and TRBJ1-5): NAGVMQNPRHLVRRRGQEARLRCSPMKGHSHVYWYRQLPEEGLKFMVYLQKENIIDESGMPKERFSAEFPKEGPSILRIQQVVRGDSAAYFCASSFGTRSNQPQHFGDGTRLSIL.